The rows below give T cell receptor beta chains drawn from one sample of a study of blood T cell repertoires in COVID-19. Assay: immunoSEQ multiplex PCR; the TCRdb copy retains only in-frame clones and omits some. The table lists about 500,000 clones, about 88% of them singletons. Input material: peripheral blood. These receptors came from a young man with COVID-19, enrolled during active disease. CDR3s include the opening cysteine and the closing phenylalanine or tryptophan. D genes are given only for firm matches. Clone size is shown for a subset of rows, as once, few, many or a class of expanded clone.

j_call: TRBJ1-2; cdr3_length: 18; clone_size: .; d_call: TRBD1; v_call: TRBV5-4; cdr3_aa: CASSLGTGTLVGDYGYTF; cdr3_nt: TGTGCCAGCAGCTTGGGGACAGGAACCCTTGTCGGTGACTATGGCTACACCTTC
j_call: TRBJ2-5; cdr3_length: 15; clone_size: .; d_call: .; v_call: TRBV3-1/TRBV3-2; cdr3_aa: CASSLTSTRALTQYF; cdr3_nt: TGTGCCAGCAGCCTTACATCGACTAGAGCCCTGACCCAGTACTTC
j_call: TRBJ2-2; cdr3_length: 18; clone_size: .; d_call: TRBD2; v_call: TRBV3-1/TRBV3-2; cdr3_aa: CASSPPAETSGRAGELFF; cdr3_nt: TGTGCCAGCAGCCCGCCTGCAGAGACTAGCGGGAGGGCGGGGGAGCTGTTTTTT
j_call: TRBJ2-1; cdr3_length: 16; clone_size: .; d_call: TRBD1; v_call: TRBV15; cdr3_aa: CATSSSRGTVLNEQFF; cdr3_nt: TGTGCCACCAGCTCTTCAAGGGGGACAGTTCTTAATGAGCAGTTCTTC
j_call: TRBJ1-1; cdr3_length: 14; clone_size: .; d_call: .; v_call: TRBV6-1; cdr3_aa: CASSERAGWTEAFF; cdr3_nt: TGTGCCAGCAGTGAACGGGCGGGGTGGACTGAAGCTTTCTTT
j_call: TRBJ2-1; cdr3_length: 16; clone_size: .; d_call: TRBD1; v_call: TRBV2; cdr3_aa: CASSAPPGQGRNEQFF; cdr3_nt: TGTGCCAGCAGTGCCCCCCCGGGACAGGGGCGCAATGAGCAGTTCTTC
j_call: TRBJ2-3; cdr3_length: 15; clone_size: .; d_call: TRBD1; v_call: TRBV30; cdr3_aa: CAWSWTGGSQDTQYF; cdr3_nt: TGTGCCTGGAGCTGGACAGGGGGCTCTCAAGATACGCAGTATTTT
j_call: TRBJ1-5; cdr3_length: 13; clone_size: .; d_call: TRBD1; v_call: TRBV5-3; cdr3_aa: CARSWWTGEPQHF; cdr3_nt: TGTGCCAGAAGCTGGTGGACAGGGGAGCCCCAGCATTTT
j_call: TRBJ2-7; cdr3_length: 17; clone_size: .; d_call: .; v_call: TRBV18; cdr3_aa: CASSLEGTEVHLHEQYF; cdr3_nt: TGTGCCAGCTCCCTCGAGGGTACGGAAGTCCATTTACACGAGCAGTACTTC
j_call: TRBJ2-1; cdr3_length: 14; clone_size: .; d_call: .; v_call: TRBV28; cdr3_aa: CASSFGRNYNEQFF; cdr3_nt: TGTGCCAGCAGTTTCGGGAGAAACTACAATGAGCAGTTCTTC
j_call: TRBJ1-3; cdr3_length: 17; clone_size: .; d_call: .; v_call: TRBV9; cdr3_aa: CASSPNRGLSSGNTIYF; cdr3_nt: TGTGCCAGCAGCCCCAATCGCGGGCTAAGCTCTGGAAACACCATATATTTT
j_call: TRBJ1-3; cdr3_length: 14; clone_size: .; d_call: .; v_call: TRBV7-8; cdr3_aa: CASTPTDSGNTIYF; cdr3_nt: TGTGCCAGCACCCCGACAGACTCTGGAAACACCATATATTTT
j_call: TRBJ2-1; cdr3_length: 10; clone_size: .; d_call: .; v_call: TRBV20-1; cdr3_aa: CSARYNEQFF; cdr3_nt: TGCAGTGCCCGCTACAATGAGCAGTTCTTC
j_call: TRBJ2-1; cdr3_length: 13; clone_size: .; d_call: TRBD1; v_call: TRBV9; cdr3_aa: CASSLDRGNEQFF; cdr3_nt: TGTGCCAGCAGCTTGGACAGGGGTAATGAGCAGTTCTTC
j_call: TRBJ1-1; cdr3_length: 15; clone_size: .; d_call: TRBD1; v_call: TRBV7-9; cdr3_aa: CASSPTSRGTGGAFF; cdr3_nt: TGTGCCAGCAGTCCAACGAGCCGGGGGACAGGGGGAGCTTTCTTT
j_call: TRBJ1-1; cdr3_length: 13; clone_size: .; d_call: .; v_call: TRBV19; cdr3_aa: CASSYRINTEAFF; cdr3_nt: TGTGCCAGCAGCTACAGAATCAACACTGAAGCTTTCTTT
j_call: TRBJ2-1; cdr3_length: 14; clone_size: .; d_call: .; v_call: TRBV2; cdr3_aa: CGGGMIGSYNEQFF; cdr3_nt: TGTGGCGGCGGGATGATTGGGTCCTACAATGAGCAGTTCTTC
j_call: TRBJ1-1; cdr3_length: 17; clone_size: .; d_call: TRBD1; v_call: TRBV5-5; cdr3_aa: CASRPSQGVGMNTEAFF; cdr3_nt: TGTGCCAGCAGACCCTCACAGGGGGTGGGAATGAACACTGAAGCTTTCTTT
j_call: TRBJ1-3; cdr3_length: 15; clone_size: once; d_call: .; v_call: TRBV11-3; cdr3_aa: CASSLQDYSGNTIYF; cdr3_nt: TGTGCCAGCAGCCTTCAGGACTACTCTGGAAACACCATATATTTT
j_call: TRBJ1-6; cdr3_length: 14; clone_size: .; d_call: TRBD1; v_call: TRBV10-1; cdr3_aa: CASSKDRDNSPLHF; cdr3_nt: TGCGCCAGCAGCAAGGACAGGGATAATTCACCCCTCCACTTT
j_call: TRBJ2-5; cdr3_length: 15; clone_size: .; d_call: TRBD2; v_call: TRBV7-2; cdr3_aa: CASSPRGLAQETQYF; cdr3_nt: TGTGCCAGCAGCCCCCGAGGACTAGCACAAGAGACCCAGTACTTC
j_call: TRBJ2-7; cdr3_length: 15; clone_size: .; d_call: .; v_call: TRBV5-1; cdr3_aa: CASSLVDGGSYEQYF; cdr3_nt: TGCGCCAGCAGCTTGGTGGACGGAGGCTCCTACGAGCAGTACTTC
j_call: TRBJ2-7; cdr3_length: 15; clone_size: .; d_call: TRBD1; v_call: TRBV11-2; cdr3_aa: CASSPGTGARVEQYF; cdr3_nt: TGTGCCAGCAGTCCTGGAACAGGGGCCCGGGTGGAGCAGTACTTC
j_call: TRBJ2-5; cdr3_length: 17; clone_size: .; d_call: TRBD2; v_call: TRBV10-1; cdr3_aa: CASSDRRGGPYQETQYF; cdr3_nt: TGCGCCAGCAGTGATCGTCGGGGGGGTCCTTACCAAGAGACCCAGTACTTC
j_call: TRBJ1-1; cdr3_length: 9; clone_size: .; d_call: .; v_call: TRBV19; cdr3_aa: CASSPVTFF; cdr3_nt: TGTGCCAGCTCCCCAGTGACTTTCTTT
j_call: TRBJ2-5; cdr3_length: 15; clone_size: .; d_call: .; v_call: TRBV9; cdr3_aa: CASSAVGGRWETQYF; cdr3_nt: TGTGCCAGCAGCGCCGTCGGGGGGCGGTGGGAGACCCAGTACTTC
j_call: TRBJ2-7; cdr3_length: 13; clone_size: .; d_call: TRBD1; v_call: TRBV25-1; cdr3_aa: CASGETGAYEQYF; cdr3_nt: TGTGCCAGCGGGGAAACAGGGGCCTACGAGCAGTACTTC
j_call: TRBJ2-7; cdr3_length: 13; clone_size: .; d_call: .; v_call: TRBV5-4; cdr3_aa: CASSTDRAREQYF; cdr3_nt: TGTGCCAGCAGCACGGACAGAGCTCGGGAGCAGTACTTC
j_call: TRBJ2-5; cdr3_length: 15; clone_size: .; d_call: TRBD1; v_call: TRBV13; cdr3_aa: CASSRRQGDMETQYF; cdr3_nt: TGTGCCAGCAGCCGAAGACAGGGTGATATGGAGACCCAGTACTTC